These 14 T cell receptor beta chains came from one sample sequenced in a study of CD8+ T cells in alopecia areata. RNA was extracted and reverse transcribed into cDNA as the sequencing template. Assay: immunoSEQ multiplex PCR; the TCRdb copy retains only in-frame clones and omits some. The sample holds 150,000 to 200,000 clones, around 60% seen once. Sample: CD4+ T cells sorted from blood, taken at week 0. The receptor source for this set is a human donor with alopecia areata.

The table lists this clone with a few counts. This chain joins TRBV29-1 and TRBJ2-7, with TRBD1 as a possible D gene (5 bases). The germline V gene has CDR1 SQVTM and CDR2 ANQGSEA. The CDR3 totals 12 residues. The ends were cut back, 7 bases at V and 3 bases at J, with 13 bases in the middle. The CDR3 here is CSAADRDYEQYF. The CDR3 DNA reads as TGCAGCGCAGCTGACAGAGACTACGAGCAGTACTTC.

This clone has more than one count but fewer than ten. As DNA, the CDR3 is TGCAGCGCGGGACACCCGAACACTGAAGCTTTCTTT. This sequence encodes CSAGHPNTEAFF. The chain combines TRBV29-1 with TRBJ1-1; perhaps TRBD1 as D (6 bases). Deletions cut 7 bases from V and 1 base from J, with 10 bases between. This CDR3 comprises 12 residues. Per germline, CDR1 SQVTM and CDR2 ANQGSEA.

V and J are TRBV29-1 and TRBJ2-5, with a tentative D call TRBD1 (7 bases). The CDR3 length is 15 residues. The V gene lost 3 bases and the J gene lost 5 bases, with 19 bases spanning the gap. Germline V gives CDR1 SQVTM, CDR2 ANQGSEA. The CDR3 region has the DNA TGCAGCGTTGAGTCGGGCAGGGGGGAGCTGGAGACCCAGTACTTC. Translation: CSVESGRGELETQYF.

This clone showed up just a few times. This chain connects TRBV30 to TRBJ1-1; tentatively, D is TRBD1 (5 bases). With 4 bases removed from V and 5 bases from J, the gap between germline ends came to 14 bases. Germline CDR1 reads GTSNPN; CDR2 reads SVGIG (reference sequence). The CDR3 totals 13 residues. The CDR3 sequence is CAWNPGRRTEAFF. Here the CDR3 DNA reads TGTGCCTGGAATCCGGGGCGCCGAACTGAAGCTTTCTTT.

The chain combines TRBV7-2 with TRBJ2-3; D unclear. The germline V gene encodes CDR1 SGHTA and CDR2 FQGNSA. CDR3 length: 15 amino acids. The V gene lost 3 bases and the J gene lost 0 bases, with 10 bases spanning the gap. CDR3 amino acids: CASSLATPSTDTQYF. CDR3 DNA: TGTGCCAGCAGCTTGGCGACGCCCAGCACAGATACGCAGTATTTT.

The V call is TRBV5-1, the J call TRBJ2-3, with a possible D match to TRBD2 (6 bases). The CDR3 is made up of 13 amino acids. Germline values: CDR1 SGHRS, CDR2 YFSETQ. V was clipped by 2 bases and J by 3 bases, with 7 bases between them. Written as DNA, the CDR3 is TGCGCCAGCAGCTTTGGGGGGACAGATACGCAGTATTTT. This translates into CASSFGGTDTQYF.

This chain joins TRBV20-1 and TRBJ2-7; D tentatively fits TRBD1 or TRBD2 (5 bases each). Germline CDR1 and CDR2: DFQATT and SNEGSKA (reference sequence). This CDR3 has 11 residues. Trimming removed 6 bases from V and 9 bases from J, with 15 bases in between. The CDR3 protein is CSAGTLGGQYF. CDR3 sequence (DNA): TGCAGTGCGGGGACCCTCGGCGGGCAGTACTTC.

This chain joins TRBV6-5 and TRBJ1-6; 10 bases are a match to TRBD1. V shed 7 bases and J 7 bases; nucleotides not matched to a gene: 4. CDR1 is MNHEY, CDR2 SVGAGI, per germline. CDR3 size: 14 residues. The CDR3 coding sequence is TGTGCCAGCACCCTGACAGGGGGCAATTCACCCCTCCACTTT. Amino acids: CASTLTGGNSPLHF.

There are a few counts of this clone. The V gene is TRBV19, the J gene TRBJ2-3, with D unclear. The CDR3 is 13 residues long. Between the trimmed V and J ends, which lost 2 bases and 5 bases, there was a span of 8 bases. Germline loops: CDR1 LNHDA, CDR2 SQIVND (reference sequence). The CDR3 here is CASSISAGDTQYF. The DNA of the CDR3 is TGTGCCAGTAGTATATCTGCCGGAGATACGCAGTATTTT. Variable domain in full (rest from reference TRBV19 and TRBJ2-3): DGGITQSPKYLFRKEGQNVTLSCEQNLNHDAMYWYRQDPGQGLRLIYYSQIVNDFQKGDIAEGYSVSREKKESFPLTVTSAQKNPTAFYLCASSISAGDTQYFGPGTRLTVL.

This clone is a singleton in its sample. The V and J genes are TRBV6-1 and TRBJ1-2, with a tentative D call TRBD1 (6 bases). The V end was cut by 4 bases, the J end by 2 bases, with 17 bases between. Germline V gene sequence: CDR1 MNHNS, CDR2 SASEGT. The CDR3 has 16 residues. CDR3 loop: CASSGLPDRRNYGYTF. CDR3 DNA sequence: TGTGCCAGCAGTGGACTTCCCGACAGGAGGAACTATGGCTACACCTTC.

This clone was counted between two and nine times. This CDR3 reads CASSPGAGDAGQYF. DNA for the CDR3: TGTGCCAGCAGCCCCGGGGCAGGGGACGCAGGGCAGTACTTC. This rearrangement joins TRBV7-9 to TRBJ2-7, with D perhaps TRBD1 (6 bases). The CDR3 is 14 residues long. Trimming removed 5 bases from V and 9 bases from J, with 20 bases in between. CDR1 and CDR2 from the germline V gene are SEHNR and FQNEAQ (reference sequence).

The V gene is TRBV5-1, the J gene TRBJ2-1, with D perhaps TRBD2 (5 bases). Germline lookup yields CDR1 SGHRS and CDR2 YFSETQ. There are 16 residues in the CDR3. V was pared by 0 bases and J by 0 bases, with 10 bases between. The CDR3 sequence: CASSLALASSYNEQFF. DNA for the CDR3: TGCGCCAGCAGCTTGGCTCTAGCCAGCTCCTACAATGAGCAGTTCTTC. Looking up the rest from reference TRBV5-1 and TRBJ2-1 gives the full variable domain: KAGVTQTPRYLIKTRGQQVTLSCSPISGHRSVSWYQQTPGQGLQFLFEYFSETQRNKGNFPGRFSGRQFSNSRSEMNVSTLELGDSALYLCASSLALASSYNEQFFGPGTRLTVL.

This clone was seen just once. The V gene is TRBV30, the J gene TRBJ1-5; D unclear. Germline V CDR1 and CDR2: GTSNPN, SVGIG (reference sequence). This CDR3 comprises 12 residues. Trimming left V 1 base short and J 7 bases short, with 8 bases between. CDR3 sequence: CAWSGPRQPQHF. Written as DNA, the CDR3 is TGTGCCTGGAGTGGGCCGCGCCAGCCCCAGCATTTT.

In its sample, this clone was seen once. V and J are TRBV10-3 and TRBJ1-2, with unresolved D. The V and J ends lost 0 bases and 2 bases respectively, with 7 bases between them. The CDR3 spans 14 residues. Germline V gene lookup returns CDR1 ENHRY and CDR2 SYGVKD. The DNA of the CDR3 is TGTGCCATCAGTGAGTCGTCACGAAACTATGGCTACACCTTC. It translates to CAISESSRNYGYTF.